Listed below are T cell receptor beta chains from one sample, sequenced in a study of T-cell reconstitution after alpha-beta-depleted transplantation in children. Each CDR3 protein gets one entry after TCRdb re-called the PCR reads with MiXCR. The data hold 500,000 or so distinct CDR3 sequences, with around 10% observed a single time. Source: PBMCs, mostly from graft donor cells, taken 180 days after TCRalphabeta/CD19-depleted stem cell transplant. The receptor source for this set is a female patient aged 2-9 years who had a stem cell transplant for aplastic anemia, so the T cells may come from the graft donor. Both conserved end residues are part of each CDR3. Fields, in order: V gene, J gene, clone size, D gene, CDR3 protein, CDR3 DNA. D genes are given only for firm matches. The size entry is marked missing in some rows and otherwise reads once, few, many or a size class.

TRBV29-1	TRBJ1-2	.	.	CSAWGSYGYTF	TGCAGCGCCTGGGGTAGCTATGGCTACACCTTC
TRBV20-1	TRBJ2-7	.	TRBD1	CSASRDSYPYEQYF	TGCAGTGCTAGTAGGGACAGTTACCCCTACGAGCAGTACTTC
TRBV20-1	TRBJ2-3	few	TRBD2	CSARGRTSGSTDTQYF	TGCAGTGCTAGAGGACGGACTAGCGGGAGCACAGATACGCAGTATTTT
TRBV20-1	TRBJ2-1	many	.	CSASSEIDNEQFF	TGCAGTGCTAGTTCGGAGATCGACAATGAGCAGTTCTTC
TRBV20-1	TRBJ1-1	few	TRBD1	CSARWDRGENTEAFF	TGCAGTGCTAGATGGGACAGGGGAGAAAACACTGAAGCTTTCTTT
TRBV3-1	TRBJ2-2	once	TRBD1	CATSQDREDRADTGELFF	TGTGCCACCAGCCAAGATCGGGAAGACAGGGCGGACACCGGGGAGCTGTTTTTT
TRBV9	TRBJ1-2	.	.	CASSVGWQGNYGYTF	TGTGCCAGCAGCGTAGGTTGGCAGGGGAACTATGGCTACACCTTC
TRBV3-1	TRBJ2-3	few	.	CASSQDRQGGDTQYF	TGTGCCAGCAGCCAAGATCGCCAGGGGGGAGATACGCAGTATTTT
TRBV7-9	TRBJ2-5	few	.	CASSPLTGRRAGTQYF	TGTGCCAGCAGCCCCCTGACAGGGAGGAGGGCAGGGACCCAGTACTTC
TRBV28	TRBJ2-1	few	TRBD2	CASSLYLAGGYNEQFF	TGTGCCAGCAGTTTGTATTTAGCGGGAGGTTACAATGAGCAGTTCTTC
TRBV7-2	TRBJ2-4	.	TRBD2	CASSSRAGDTAKNIQYF	TGTGCCAGCAGCTCAAGAGCGGGAGACACGGCCAAAAACATTCAGTACTTC
TRBV5-5	TRBJ1-3	few	.	CASSLQGRSSGNTIYF	TGTGCCAGCAGCCTACAGGGACGGAGCTCTGGAAACACCATATATTTT
TRBV10-3	TRBJ2-3	many	.	CAISESALGADTQYF	TGTGCCATCAGTGAGTCTGCTCTCGGGGCAGATACGCAGTATTTT
TRBV7-6	TRBJ2-2	.	.	CASSLDGLNTGELFF	TGTGCCAGCAGCTTAGATGGGCTGAACACCGGGGAGCTGTTTTTT
TRBV20-1	TRBJ2-6	few	.	CSALVRDSVSGANVLTF	TGCAGTGCTCTGGTGCGGGACAGTGTCTCTGGGGCCAACGTCCTGACTTTC
TRBV20-1	TRBJ2-7	few	.	CSARETASRIHEQYF	TGCAGTGCTAGGGAGACAGCCTCAAGGATCCACGAGCAGTACTTC
TRBV7-2	TRBJ2-1	many	TRBD2	CASRLTSGTTSHEQFF	TGTGCCAGCAGGTTAACTAGCGGGACGACCTCCCATGAGCAGTTCTTC
TRBV20-1	TRBJ2-7	few	.	CSASPGTRSSYEQYF	TGCAGTGCTAGCCCCGGGACAAGGAGCTCCTACGAGCAGTACTTC
TRBV27	TRBJ1-2	.	TRBD1	CASSDRGWEDYGYTF	TGTGCCAGCAGCGACAGGGGGTGGGAAGACTATGGCTACACCTTC
TRBV28	TRBJ1-2	few	.	CASSSAGTNYGYTF	TGTGCCAGCAGTTCTGCCGGGACTAACTATGGCTACACCTTC
TRBV2	TRBJ2-3	.	.	CASNPQRPFTDTQYF	TGTGCCAGCAACCCCCAGAGACCTTTCACAGATACGCAGTATTTT
TRBV25-1	TRBJ1-1	few	.	CARSEGRAEAFF	TGTGCCAGAAGTGAGGGAAGAGCTGAAGCTTTCTTT
TRBV28	TRBJ1-1	few	.	CASSLWWRAVTEAFF	TGTGCCAGCAGTTTATGGTGGAGGGCGGTAACTGAAGCTTTCTTT
TRBV3-1	TRBJ2-2	few	.	CASSRTVDGELFF	TGTGCCAGCAGCCGGACTGTCGACGGGGAGCTGTTTTTT
TRBV20-1	TRBJ2-5	few	TRBD2	CSARDWGTSGIQETQYF	TGCAGTGCTAGAGATTGGGGGACTAGCGGGATCCAAGAGACCCAGTACTTC
TRBV6-4	TRBJ2-3	few	TRBD2	CASSDWAGGTDTQYF	TGTGCCAGCAGTGACTGGGCGGGGGGCACAGATACGCAGTATTTT
TRBV7-9	TRBJ1-6	.	.	CASSPDASENSPLHF	TGTGCCAGCAGCCCCGATGCCTCCGAAAATTCACCCCTCCACTTT
TRBV14	TRBJ2-3	.	TRBD2	CASSQLAEWSTDTQYF	TGTGCCAGCAGCCAGCTAGCGGAGTGGAGCACAGATACGCAGTATTTT